Here is one TCR beta chain with its context. The data originate from a study of blood T cell repertoires in COVID-19. Study-level background: Sources were T cells, B-cell-depleted T cells, or PBMCs; the material itself was cDNA or gDNA.

Per the original data handling: Scientists estimated how many nucleated cells there were by amplifying reference gene primers. Clones were read by immunoSEQ multiplex PCR, and TCRdb kept only the in-frame ones, dropping some. V, J and clone size derive from that table, while D and trimming were established from the DNA sequence. The sample includes some 250,000 clones, 80% to 90% of them seen just once. All enrollees were about 18 to 89 years old and from fewer than 30 US areas. Resolution of symptoms, clearance, or two negative PCRs was present in recovered Cohort 3 donors. The V end was cut by 5 bases, the J end by 0 bases, with 14 bases between. The germline CDR1 and CDR2 sequences are PRHDT and FYEKMQ (reference sequence). CDR3 length: 16 residues.

This receptor was identified in a woman in her fifties or sixties who had recovered from COVID-19. Sequenced material: PBMCs or T cells enriched from blood (not recorded which). The V and J genes are TRBV13 and TRBJ2-1, with a tentative D call TRBD2 (5 bases). The CDR3 coding sequence is TGTGCCAGCAGCGTCAGAGGGAGCAGCTCCTACAATGAGCAGTTCTTC. Translated: CASSVRGSSSYNEQFF.